This TCR beta chain was captured in a study of CD8 T cells in ankylosing spondylitis. Study results and caveats: What seemed typical of ankylosing spondylitis blood was a TCR beta motif built from roughly eight highly homologous variants.

This clonotype was counted at least ten times. Its cognate antigen is unknown. Scientists made TCR beta libraries using quantitative 5'-RACE with molecular barcodes. TCRdb passed the 5' RACE reads through MiXCR, listing each CDR3 protein once. Among under 200,000 distinct CDR3 sequences listed, about 9.9% were seen once. Germline loops: CDR1 SGHRS, CDR2 YFSETQ. The CDR3 is 17 amino acids. V gave up 0 bases and J gave up 2 bases; unmatched junction bases: 9. This TCR came from a male donor with ankylosing spondylitis or in good health (not recorded which). The sequencing input was blood, either unsorted or a sorted T cell fraction (not recorded which). The rearrangement joins TRBV5-1 to TRBJ2-5; 8 positions match TRBD2. The chain's CDR3 is CASSLAVGGRKQETQYF. CDR3 bases: TGCGCCAGCAGCTTGGCCGTCGGCGGGAGGAAACAAGAGACCCAGTACTTC.